This T cell receptor (beta chain) was identified in a study of cytomegalovirus exposure and HLA in healthy donors. Study-wide points: Earlier findings revealed that most TCR beta V segments proved productive either about 87% or about 30% of the time. In a later analysis, an Asian-associated ancestry cluster reportedly showed fewer N-insertions than the roughly 730-donor mean. TCR beta chains numbering more than 150 were designated cytomegalovirus-associated.

CDR3 length: 16 residues. The trim removed 3 bases at V and 2 bases at J, leaving 8 bases unmatched. Germline V lookup: CDR1 SGHNT, CDR2 YYREEE (reference sequence). For this clone: Its antigen remains unidentified.

Vbeta (60) and Jbeta (13) primers were used in the PCR. As processed by the authors: As a later analysis found, there were 70 million to 100 million unique TCR beta chains, of which 8.5 million to 14 million were shared. Assay: immunoSEQ multiplex PCR; the TCRdb copy retains only in-frame clones and omits some. The DNA gave D and trimming, while V, J and clone size come from that table. The sample contains 130,000 or so clones, 82% of which appear only once. Sequenced input: PBMCs. The V gene is TRBV5-4, the J gene TRBJ2-5, with 9 nucleotides matching TRBD2. The receptor's source is a woman in her forties or fifties in good health and CMV-seropositive. The CDR3 reads CASSSGTSRVQETQYF. The CDR3 region has the DNA TGTGCCAGCAGCTCCGGGACTAGCAGAGTACAAGAGACCCAGTACTTC.